This passage covers 19 T cell receptor beta chains from one sample sequenced in a study of spatial heterogeneity in lung cancer. TCRdb re-analysed the 5' RACE reads in MiXCR, keeping a single row per CDR3 protein. The table shows some 55,000 distinct CDR3 sequences, with roughly 6.4% occurring only once. The time point denotes: sample taken at primary tumor resection. Material: PBMCs, obtained at surgery. The receptors here all came from a female donor with early-stage non-small cell lung cancer.

In this sample, this clonotype turned up many times. The chain has TRBV3-1 and TRBJ1-2; D is ambiguous. This CDR3 region has 12 residues. In germline, CDR1 is LGHDT, CDR2 YNNKEL (reference sequence). V lost 1 base and J 8 bases, leaving 8 bases between the germline ends. The chain's CDR3 is CASSQARTGYTF. CDR3 bases: TGTGCCAGCAGCCAAGCGCGGACGGGCTACACCTTC. Together with reference TRBV3-1 and TRBJ1-2, the CDR3 gives the full variable domain: DTAVSQTPKYLVTQMGNDKSIKCEQNLGHDTMYWYKQDSKKFLKIMFSYNNKELIINETVPNRFSPKSPDKAHLNLHINSLELGDSAVYFCASSQARTGYTFGSGTRLTVV.

This clonotype appeared many times. The chain couples TRBV7-2 to TRBJ1-5; possible D gene TRBD1, 5 bases. The V and J ends lost 4 bases and 2 bases respectively, with 12 bases between them. The germline V gene encodes CDR1 SGHTA and CDR2 FQGNSA. The CDR3 sequence is 15 residues long. The CDR3 here is CASSSQGGGNQPQHF. The CDR3 region has the DNA TGTGCCAGCAGCTCCCAGGGCGGCGGCAATCAGCCCCAGCATTTT. Looking up the rest from reference TRBV7-2 and TRBJ1-5 gives the full variable domain: GAGVSQSPSNKVTEKGKDVELRCDPISGHTALYWYRQSLGQGLEFLIYFQGNSAPDKSGLPSDRFSAERTGGSVSTLTIQRTQQEDSAVYLCASSSQGGGNQPQHFGDGTRLSIL.

This clonotype was seen many times. V is TRBV10-1 and J is TRBJ2-3, with TRBD1 identical over 8 bases. V lost 5 bases and J lost 4; bases outside the gene matches: 8. The germline V gene has CDR1 WNHNN and CDR2 SYGVQD (reference sequence). This CDR3 contains 15 residues. Here the CDR3 reads CASSRTGNSADTQYF. Written as DNA, the CDR3 is TGCGCCAGCAGTAGGACAGGGAATAGCGCAGATACGCAGTATTTT.

This clonotype occurred many times. The chain uses TRBV5-6 and TRBJ1-6, with no clear D. The ends were cut back, 2 bases at V and 5 bases at J, with 11 bases in the middle. Germline assignment: CDR1 SGHDT and CDR2 YYEEEE. The CDR3 spans 15 residues. The DNA for the CDR3 is TGTGCCAGCAGCTTCAAACCGGCTGATAATTCACCCCTCCACTTT. Its protein product is CASSFKPADNSPLHF. Full variable domain (rest looked up from reference TRBV5-6 and TRBJ1-6): DAGVTQSPTHLIKTRGQQVTLRCSPKSGHDTVSWYQQALGQGPQFIFQYYEEEERQRGNFPDRFSGHQFPNYSSELNVNALLLGDSALYLCASSFKPADNSPLHFGNGTRLTVT.

This clonotype was counted ten times or more. V gene TRBV2 combines with J gene TRBJ2-6; TRBD1 agrees at 10 bases. J was trimmed by 3 bases and V by 7 bases; bases with no gene match: 6. From germline, CDR1 is SNHLY and CDR2 FYNNEI. The CDR3 spans 16 residues. The CDR3 DNA is TGTGCCAGCATGACCGGGACAGGGGTTGGGGCCAACGTCCTGACTTTC. This translates into CASMTGTGVGANVLTF.

The sample holds a few counts of this clonotype. The V and J genes are TRBV25-1 and TRBJ2-3; 9 bases align to TRBD1. The V gene's germline CDR1 is MGHDK and CDR2 SYGVNS. The CDR3 spans 17 residues. Trimming cost V 5 bases and J 1 base; bases outside gene matches: 10. CDR3 in DNA: TGTGCCAGCAGTACATACCGGGACAGGGCTGGCACAGATACGCAGTATTTT. It specifies CASSTYRDRAGTDTQYF.

This clonotype has ten or more counts. J is TRBJ2-7 and V is TRBV15; possibly TRBD1 or TRBD2 for D (5 bases each). The V end was cut by 3 bases, the J end by 4 bases, with 10 bases between. From germline, CDR1 is LNHNV and CDR2 YYDKDF (reference sequence). This CDR3 is built from 13 residues. CDR3 in DNA: TGTGCCACCAGCAGCGGAGGACATTACGAGCAGTACTTC. Protein product: CATSSGGHYEQYF.

The chain is built from TRBV6-5 and TRBJ2-5; TRBD2 might be the D (6 bases). Deletions cut 2 bases from V and 5 bases from J, with 12 bases between. CDR3 size: 14 residues. The germline CDR1 and CDR2 sequences are MNHEY and SVGAGI. Written as DNA, the CDR3 is TGTGCCAGCAGTTACGAGGGACTGGTGGAGACCCAGTACTTC. Amino acids: CASSYEGLVETQYF.

This clonotype was seen repeatedly, ten times or more. The chain combines TRBV11-3 with TRBJ2-2, with D tentatively TRBD1 (6 bases). CDR1 SGHNT and CDR2 YENEEA come from the germline V gene. V was trimmed by 3 bases and J by 5 bases, leaving 10 bases between them. This CDR3 is built from 14 residues. The CDR3 DNA reads TGTGCCAGCAGCTTGCAGGGGCAAACCGGGGAGCTGTTTTTT. Its protein is CASSLQGQTGELFF. The entire variable domain, with the rest obtained from reference TRBV11-3 and TRBJ2-2, is as follows: EAGVVQSPRYKIIEKKQPVAFWCNPISGHNTLYWYLQNLGQGPELLIRYENEEAVDDSQLPKDRFSAERLKGVDSTLKIQPAELGDSAVYLCASSLQGQTGELFFGEGSRLTVL.

The V call is TRBV7-8, the J call TRBJ2-2; 9 bases map to TRBD1. The J segment lost 4 bases and the V segment lost 3 bases, leaving 3 bases of the junction unmatched. Germline CDR1 SGHVS, CDR2 FQNEAQ. The CDR3 extends over 15 amino acids. The CDR3 region has the DNA TGTGCCAGCAGCTTCGGGACAGGGACCACCGGGGAGCTGTTTTTT. This gives the protein CASSFGTGTTGELFF. The variable domain in full, completed from reference TRBV7-8 and TRBJ2-2, reads GAGVSQSPRYKVAKRGQDVALRCDPISGHVSLFWYQQALGQGPEFLTYFQNEAQLDKSGLPSDRFFAERPEGSVSTLKIQRTQQEDSAVYLCASSFGTGTTGELFFGEGSRLTVL.

CDR3 coding DNA: TGCGCCAGCAGTCAATCAAGTAGGTCCCTTCAAGAGACCCAGTACTTC. Protein sequence: CASSQSSRSLQETQYF. This chain links TRBV23-1 with TRBJ2-5; D gene unclear. TRBV23-1 is an open reading frame whose function is uncertain. V lost 0 bases and J 2 bases, leaving 13 bases between the germline ends. The CDR3 sequence is 16 residues long.

This clonotype was counted only a few times. The chain carries TRBV5-1 and TRBJ1-6; 7 nucleotides match TRBD1. Germline V lookup: CDR1 SGHRS, CDR2 YFSETQ. J gave up 7 bases and V 0 bases, and 10 bases lay outside the gene matches. There are 17 residues in the CDR3. CDR3 bases: TGCGCCAGCAGCTTGGAGGCCCCAGGGGGGAGCAATTCACCCCTCCACTTT. Residues: CASSLEAPGGSNSPLHF.

The chain has TRBV7-9 and TRBJ2-7, with 7 positions matching TRBD1. Germline CDR1 is SEHNR and CDR2 is FQNEAQ (reference sequence). With V trimmed by 5 bases and J by 3 bases, 4 bases remained unmatched. The CDR3 is made up of 13 amino acids. The CDR3 spells CASSPGQNYEQYF. The CDR3 DNA sequence: TGTGCCAGCAGCCCGGGACAGAACTACGAGCAGTACTTC. Filled out from reference TRBV7-9 and TRBJ2-7, the complete variable domain reads DTGVSQNPRHKITKRGQNVTFRCDPISEHNRLYWYRQTLGQGPEFLTYFQNEAQLEKSRLLSDRFSAERPKGSFSTLEIQRTEQGDSAMYLCASSPGQNYEQYFGPGTRLTVT.

The V gene is TRBV5-5, the J gene TRBJ1-2; 8 bases line up with TRBD1. The germline V gene has CDR1 SGHKS and CDR2 YYEKEE (reference sequence). The ends lost 4 bases at V and 7 bases at J; junction bases unmatched: 15. The CDR3 is 16 amino acids. CDR3 nucleotide sequence: TGTGCCAGCAGCCACCTCTCCCCCGGGACAGGAGGTGGCTACACCTTC. Translated: CASSHLSPGTGGGYTF.

This sequence joins TRBV28 and TRBJ2-1, with TRBD1 identical over 9 bases. Per germline, CDR1 MDHEN and CDR2 SYDVKM. The CDR3 covers 14 residues. Trimming took 6 bases from V and 6 from J; bases not matched to a gene: 6. CDR3 amino acids: CASSRGQGGNEQFF. The CDR3 region has the DNA TGTGCCAGCAGCCGGGGACAGGGAGGCAATGAGCAGTTCTTC.

At least ten counts were recorded for this clonotype. V gene TRBV5-1 combines with J gene TRBJ2-1, with D possibly TRBD1 on 5 matching bases. V lost 2 bases and J 6 bases, leaving 12 bases between the germline ends. From germline, CDR1 is SGHRS and CDR2 YFSETQ. The CDR3 consists of 14 residues. The DNA for the CDR3 is TGCGCCAGCAGCTTTTTTTCCCAGGGCAATGAGCAGTTCTTC. Protein product: CASSFFSQGNEQFF.

This clonotype came up a few times. The chain has TRBV4-1 and TRBJ2-1, with a tentative D call TRBD2 (5 bases). Trimming took 7 bases from V and 3 from J, leaving 7 bases between them. This CDR3 is 12 amino acids long. Germline loops: CDR1 MGHRA, CDR2 YSYEKL. This CDR3 is CASTRDYNEQFF. CDR3 nucleotide sequence: TGCGCCAGCACTCGGGACTACAATGAGCAGTTCTTC.

This clonotype was detected ten times or more. The rearrangement links TRBV29-1 to TRBJ2-1; D is unclear. The germline V gene has CDR1 SQVTM and CDR2 ANQGSEA. V shed 4 bases and J shed 6 bases, with 10 bases lying between them. The CDR3 contains 12 residues. Written as DNA, the CDR3 is TGCAGCGTTGGGGTACAGCTCAATGAGCAGTTCTTC. Its translation: CSVGVQLNEQFF.

The sample holds many counts of this clonotype. The chain is built from TRBV5-5 and TRBJ1-5; D is unresolved. The V gene lost 3 bases and the J gene lost 1 base, with 11 bases spanning the gap. Germline CDR1 is SGHKS and CDR2 is YYEKEE (reference sequence). The CDR3 runs 15 residues. Here the CDR3 DNA reads TGTGCCAGCAGCTCACGGACGGTCAGCAATCAGCCCCAGCATTTT. It encodes CASSSRTVSNQPQHF.